This T cell receptor beta chain was observed in a study of blood T cell repertoires in COVID-19. Libraries were prepared by immunoSEQ multiplex PCR; TCRdb keeps only in-frame clonotypes and omits some of them. The sample includes 150,000 to 200,000 clones, around 80% of them seen just once. The CDR3 consists of 11 residues. Germline assignment: CDR1 MGHRA and CDR2 YSYEKL. Between the trimmed V and J ends, which lost 4 bases and 5 bases, there was a span of 5 bases. This receptor was obtained from a woman aged 35 to 49 with COVID-19, enrolled during active disease. The chain carries TRBV4-1 and TRBJ2-5; no clear D. Material for sequencing was peripheral blood. This CDR3 is CASSLQETQYF. The CDR3 DNA follows: TGCGCCAGCAGCCTCCAGGAGACCCAGTACTTC.